These T cell receptor beta chains were read from a single sample in a study of CXCR3-negative and CXCR3-positive naive CD8 T cells. Following a re-call of the 5' RACE reads, TCRdb has one entry per CDR3 protein and lacks DNA. The ten most abundant clones cover roughly 2.5% of a sample with around 4,500 distinct CDR3 sequences. Sequences were obtained from naive CXCR3+ CD8+ T cells from blood. The source of these receptors is a human donor in good health. Some clones in this sample may be carry-over from other donors' samples. CDR3s include the opening cysteine and the closing phenylalanine or tryptophan. Clone size is shown for a subset of rows, as once, few, many or a class of expanded clone.

>TRBJ2-5|11|TRBV6-2/TRBV6-3|NA
CASSYPGHGYF
>TRBJ2-1|15|TRBV20-1|NA
CSAISSGGSYNEQFF
>TRBJ2-2|12|TRBV19|NA
CASSIAGGELFF
>TRBJ1-1|12|TRBV29-1|NA
CSVIQENTEAFF
>TRBJ1-5|12|TRBV12-5|NA
CASGLAHQPQHF
>TRBJ1-1|13|TRBV29-1|medium-sized
CSPVPGSNTEAFF
>TRBJ2-4|13|TRBV6-6|NA
CASSLNRDRTKYF
>TRBJ1-4|17|TRBV7-9|NA
CASSSRDRGATNEKLFF
>TRBJ2-1|16|TRBV5-1|NA
CASSLGGGGAYNEQFF
>TRBJ2-4|14|TRBV3-1|NA
CASTSGQPQNIQYF
>TRBJ2-1|12|TRBV7-9|medium-sized
CASSFGDGEQFF
>TRBJ1-1|14|TRBV13|large
CASSSDLNRAEAFF
>TRBJ1-1|15|TRBV4-1|NA
CASKLRWGMNTEAFF
>TRBJ2-4|16|TRBV29-1|NA
CSAGVARGAPKNIQYF
>TRBJ1-1|14|TRBV29-1|medium-sized
CSVQGSGSGTEAFF
>TRBJ1-1|13|TRBV29-1|NA
CSVESTGLTEAFF
>TRBJ2-7|12|TRBV28|medium-sized
CASSPSSYEQYF
>TRBJ2-1|14|TRBV29-1|medium-sized
CSDLPGTANNEQFF
>TRBJ2-5|13|TRBV29-1|medium-sized
CSAQFRDQETQYF
>TRBJ1-5|16|TRBV27|medium-sized
CASSPSQGTSNQPQHF
>TRBJ2-5|13|TRBV29-1|medium-sized
CSVDRTGEETQYF
>TRBJ2-6|17|TRBV29-1|NA
CSAKTGGVYSGANVLTF
>TRBJ2-1|15|TRBV29-1|medium-sized
CSVVGLAGEYNEQFF
>TRBJ2-2|13|TRBV2|NA
CASSPENTGELFF
>TRBJ2-1|15|TRBV29-1|NA
CSVEDLAGVGNEQFF
>TRBJ2-5|14|TRBV7-9|NA
CASSSGRYQETQYF
>TRBJ1-1|12|TRBV29-1|NA
CSPTDSNTEAFF
>TRBJ2-1|13|TRBV7-7|NA
CASSSTRNDEQFF
>TRBJ2-7|12|TRBV14|NA
CASSQDLGEQYF
>TRBJ2-3|15|TRBV5-4|large
CASSPLAGAPDTQYF
>TRBJ2-1|16|TRBV27|large
CASSSSIGTLYNEQFF
>TRBJ2-1|15|TRBV7-9|NA
CASSLLAPTYNEQFF
>TRBJ2-2|18|TRBV10-3|NA
CAIRVTSGSMENTGELFF
>TRBJ2-1|12|TRBV29-1|NA
CSVLQGAGEQFF
>TRBJ1-1|12|TRBV29-1|medium-sized
CSATGLNTEAFF
>TRBJ2-7|13|TRBV7-9|medium-sized
CASRRGAAYEQYF
>TRBJ1-3|14|TRBV29-1|NA
CSALDTSSGNTIYF
>TRBJ2-1|13|TRBV29-1|NA
CSHDRGEGNEQFF
>TRBJ1-2|14|TRBV6-1|medium-sized
CASSEATGFYGYTF
>TRBJ2-1|17|TRBV29-1|medium-sized
CSAAGSPAGVAYNEQFF
>TRBJ2-5|14|TRBV7-3|NA
CASSSGGPDETQYF